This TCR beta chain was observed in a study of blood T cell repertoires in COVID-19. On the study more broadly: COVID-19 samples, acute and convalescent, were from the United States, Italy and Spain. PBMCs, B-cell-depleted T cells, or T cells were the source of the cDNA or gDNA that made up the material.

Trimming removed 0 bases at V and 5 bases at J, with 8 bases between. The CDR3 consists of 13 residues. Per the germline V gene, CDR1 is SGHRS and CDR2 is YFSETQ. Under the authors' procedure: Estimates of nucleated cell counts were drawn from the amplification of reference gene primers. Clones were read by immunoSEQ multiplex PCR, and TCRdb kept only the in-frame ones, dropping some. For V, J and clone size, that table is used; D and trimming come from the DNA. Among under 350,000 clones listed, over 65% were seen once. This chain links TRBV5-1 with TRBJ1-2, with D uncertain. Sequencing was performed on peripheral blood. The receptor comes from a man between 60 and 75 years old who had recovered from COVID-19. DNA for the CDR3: TGCGCCAGCAGCTTGGACACAGTATATGGCTACACCTTC. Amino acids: CASSLDTVYGYTF.